Below are 18 T cell receptor beta chains sequenced from a single sample in a study of T-cell reconstitution after alpha-beta-depleted transplantation in children. The authors prepared the TCRbeta library with unique molecular identifiers. TCRdb ran MiXCR on the PCR reads and lists one entry per CDR3 protein. The profile shows a few hundred thousand distinct CDR3 sequences, 15% to 20% of them singletons. The source was PBMCs from the stem cell graft donor, collected from the stem cell graft. The origin of the receptors is a human donor who donated a stem cell graft to a child with acute lymphoblastic leukemia.

This clonotype was seen repeatedly, ten times or more. J is TRBJ2-1 and V is TRBV5-1; 8 bases fit TRBD1. The junction had 2 bases not matched to a gene; V was cut back by 0 bases and J by 3 bases. Germline loops: CDR1 SGHRS, CDR2 YFSETQ. The CDR3 totals 15 residues. The CDR3 bases are TGCGCCAGCAGCTTGGGACAGGGGATCTACAATGAGCAGTTCTTC. Translating gives CASSLGQGIYNEQFF.

The chain is built from TRBV4-2 and TRBJ1-2; D is possibly TRBD1 (5 bases). This CDR3 is built from 20 residues. V was cut by 5 bases and J by 0 bases, with 28 bases left in between. Germline V lookup: CDR1 LGHNA, CDR2 YNFKEQ. For the CDR3, the DNA is TGTGCCAGCAGCAAACTTTTTCGGGACCCTGGAGGAAGGGCTAACTATGGCTACACCTTC. This codes for CASSKLFRDPGGRANYGYTF.

The chain is built from TRBV4-1 and TRBJ2-7; D could derive from TRBD1 or TRBD2 (6 bases each). The CDR3 is 14 amino acids. Trimming stripped 2 bases from V and 5 bases from J, with 13 bases between. Germline CDR1 is MGHRA and CDR2 is YSYEKL. The CDR3 nucleotides read TGCGCCAGCAGCCAAAGGATTGGGGGGCACGAGCAGTACTTC. Encoded protein: CASSQRIGGHEQYF.

This chain connects TRBV5-1 to TRBJ2-3; 8 nucleotides agree with TRBD2. The CDR3 length is 16 residues. Germline CDR1 and CDR2: SGHRS and YFSETQ. J gave up 1 base and V 1 base, and 5 bases lay outside the gene matches. The CDR3 DNA sequence: TGCGCCAGCAGCTTGAAGATGACTAGCGGCACAGATACGCAGTATTTT. Its translation: CASSLKMTSGTDTQYF. The whole variable domain, filled in from reference TRBV5-1 and TRBJ2-3, reads KAGVTQTPRYLIKTRGQQVTLSCSPISGHRSVSWYQQTPGQGLQFLFEYFSETQRNKGNFPGRFSGRQFSNSRSEMNVSTLELGDSALYLCASSLKMTSGTDTQYFGPGTRLTVL.

The chain employs TRBV20-1 and TRBJ1-4, with 7 nucleotides matching TRBD1. The CDR3 is 17 residues long. The junction had 18 bases not matched to a gene; V was cut back by 6 bases and J by 5 bases. CDR1 and CDR2 (germline): DFQATT, SNEGSKA (reference sequence). This CDR3 is CSAHGGAGGLGNEKLFF. CDR3 in DNA: TGCAGTGCCCACGGAGGAGCAGGGGGTCTGGGAAATGAAAAACTGTTTTTT.

This chain uses TRBV29-1 with TRBJ2-3; 9 bases fit TRBD2. J gave up 1 base and V 1 base, and 3 bases lay outside the gene matches. The germline V gene encodes CDR1 SQVTM and CDR2 ANQGSEA. The CDR3 extends over 15 amino acids. The CDR3 region is CSVEVQREGTDTQYF. CDR3 coding DNA: TGCAGCGTTGAAGTCCAGCGGGAGGGCACAGATACGCAGTATTTT.

The chain has TRBV27 and TRBJ2-7; 7 nucleotides line up with TRBD1. The CDR3 runs 14 residues. The V segment lost 8 bases and the J segment 4 bases; nucleotides outside the gene matches: 11. Germline V gene lookup returns CDR1 MNHEY and CDR2 SMNVEV (reference sequence). The CDR3 sequence is CASAPGTATYEQYF. CDR3 bases: TGTGCCAGCGCACCCGGGACAGCTACTTACGAGCAGTACTTC.

This clonotype was detected only a few times. V usage is TRBV9 and J usage is TRBJ2-3, with unresolved D. This CDR3 is 15 amino acids long. Germline CDR1 SGDLS, CDR2 YYNGEE. V shed 0 bases and J shed 0 bases, with 8 bases lying between them. DNA of the CDR3: TGTGCCAGCAGCGTAGTGAGTAGTAGCACAGATACGCAGTATTTT. It translates to CASSVVSSSTDTQYF.

V is TRBV5-1 and J is TRBJ2-2, with 13 bases aligning to TRBD2. The CDR3 loop spans 16 amino acids. CDR1 is SGHRS and CDR2 is YFSETQ in the germline V gene. Trimming took 7 bases from V and 7 from J; bases not matched to a gene: 10. The CDR3 nucleotides are TGCGCCAGCGAGGGACTAGCGGGGCTCCGCGGCGGGGAGCTGTTTTTT. Its protein product is CASEGLAGLRGGELFF.

This clonotype was recorded many times. The chain employs TRBV12-3 or TRBV12-4 and TRBJ1-2, with D hard to call. The CDR3 sequence is 14 residues long. The V and J ends lost 7 bases and 8 bases respectively, with 20 bases between them. The chain's CDR3 is CASTLDTEGNGYTF. The CDR3 DNA sequence: TGTGCCAGCACCCTAGACACAGAGGGTAACGGCTACACCTTC.

This clonotype was observed a handful of times. The rearrangement uses TRBV10-3 and TRBJ2-3; 10 nucleotides line up with TRBD2. The V and J ends lost 10 bases and 2 bases, in that order; junction bases with no gene match: 3. This CDR3 has 13 amino acids. From germline, CDR1 is ENHRY and CDR2 SYGVKD. In nucleotides, the CDR3 is TGTGCCACCAGCGGGGGGGACACAGATACGCAGTATTTT. Its translation is CATSGGDTDTQYF.

This clonotype was picked up a small number of times. The gene calls are TRBV18 and TRBJ2-5, with D possibly matching TRBD2 (5 bases). Germline values: CDR1 KGHSH, CDR2 LQKENI. CDR3 size: 20 residues. Trimming removed 2 bases at V and 1 base at J, with 26 bases between. In nucleotides, the CDR3 is TGTGCCAGCTCACCAAGAAAAGTTGCGGGCCAGCCCATGATCCAAGAGACCCAGTACTTC. Translating it yields CASSPRKVAGQPMIQETQYF.

V gene TRBV6-2 or TRBV6-3 combines with J gene TRBJ2-3; 12 positions agree with TRBD2. The CDR3 runs 18 residues. CDR1 is MNHEY, CDR2 SVGEGT, per germline. The J segment lost 6 bases and the V segment lost 7 bases, leaving 17 bases of the junction unmatched. The CDR3 loop is CASKPPGLAGNGEDTQYF. Written as DNA, the CDR3 is TGTGCCAGCAAGCCACCCGGACTAGCGGGAAATGGTGAGGATACGCAGTATTTT.

The chain is built from TRBV18 and TRBJ2-3; 8 positions match TRBD2. V lost 7 bases, J lost 3 bases, and 6 bases stayed unmatched. The CDR3 is 14 residues long. The V gene's germline CDR1 is KGHSH and CDR2 LQKENI. CDR3 loop: CASFRTSLTDTQYF. The CDR3 region has the DNA TGTGCCAGCTTCCGGACTAGCCTGACAGATACGCAGTATTTT.

J is TRBJ2-1 and V is TRBV29-1; TRBD2 matches 7 bases. The trim removed 0 bases at V and 3 bases at J, leaving 5 bases unmatched. CDR1 SQVTM and CDR2 ANQGSEA come from the germline V gene. This CDR3 has 15 residues. The CDR3 loop is CSVEDGGLHYNEQFF. Here the CDR3 DNA reads TGCAGCGTTGAAGATGGGGGACTACACTACAATGAGCAGTTCTTC.

At least ten counts were recorded for this clonotype. The chain couples TRBV11-2 to TRBJ2-7, with TRBD2 matching 10 bases. The V gene's germline CDR1 is SGHAT and CDR2 FQNNGV. Germline trimming cut 7 bases from V and 3 bases from J; bases unmatched to any gene: 3. This CDR3 contains 13 residues. For the CDR3, the DNA is TGTGCCAGCACCGTAGCGGGAGGCTACGAGCAGTACTTC. This sequence encodes CASTVAGGYEQYF.

V is TRBV18 and J is TRBJ1-1, with a possible D match to TRBD1 (6 bases). CDR1 is KGHSH and CDR2 is LQKENI in the germline V gene. V was shortened by 8 bases and J by 3 bases, with 10 bases between the two germline ends. This CDR3 spans 12 amino acids. As DNA, the CDR3 is TGTGCCAGCGGGGGCAGGGACACTGAAGCTTTCTTT. It translates to CASGGRDTEAFF.

The J gene is TRBJ2-3, the V gene TRBV29-1; 11 bases are shared with TRBD2. The germline gives CDR1 SQVTM, CDR2 ANQGSEA. The trim removed 5 bases at V and 14 bases at J, leaving 15 bases unmatched. The CDR3 is 14 residues long. DNA of the CDR3: TGCAGCGTTCATGTTCTTAGCGGGAGGGCCAATCGGTATTTT. Protein product: CSVHVLSGRANRYF.